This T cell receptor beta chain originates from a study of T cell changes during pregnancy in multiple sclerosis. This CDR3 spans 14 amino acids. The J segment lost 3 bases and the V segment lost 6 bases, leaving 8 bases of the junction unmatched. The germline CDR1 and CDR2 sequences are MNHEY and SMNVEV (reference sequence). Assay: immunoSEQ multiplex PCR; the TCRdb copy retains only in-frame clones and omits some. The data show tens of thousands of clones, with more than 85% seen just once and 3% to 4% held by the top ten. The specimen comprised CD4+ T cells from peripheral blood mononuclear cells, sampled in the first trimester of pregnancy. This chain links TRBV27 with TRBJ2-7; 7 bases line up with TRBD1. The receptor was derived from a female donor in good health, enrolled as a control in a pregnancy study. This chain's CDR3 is CASSIKSGGYEQYF. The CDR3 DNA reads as TGTGCCAGCAGCATAAAATCAGGGGGCTACGAGCAGTACTTC.